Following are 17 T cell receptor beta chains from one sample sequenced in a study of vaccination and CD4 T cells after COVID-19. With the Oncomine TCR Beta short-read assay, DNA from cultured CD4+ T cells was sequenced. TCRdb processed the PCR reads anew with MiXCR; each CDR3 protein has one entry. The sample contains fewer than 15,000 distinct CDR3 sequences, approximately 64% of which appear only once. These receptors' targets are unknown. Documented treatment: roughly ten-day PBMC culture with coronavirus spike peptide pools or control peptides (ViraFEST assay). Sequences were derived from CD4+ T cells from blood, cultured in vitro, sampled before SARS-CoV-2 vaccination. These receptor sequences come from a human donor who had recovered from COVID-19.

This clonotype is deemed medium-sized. The CDR3 DNA sequence: TGTGCCAGCAGCTTAGCGGTAGCGGGGGGCGATACGCAGTATTTT. It yields the protein CASSLAVAGGDTQYF. The chain uses TRBV7-2 and TRBJ2-3; 10 bases line up with TRBD2. Germline V gene sequence: CDR1 SGHTA, CDR2 FQGNSA. The trim removed 0 bases at V and 6 bases at J, leaving 3 bases unmatched. The CDR3 has 15 residues.

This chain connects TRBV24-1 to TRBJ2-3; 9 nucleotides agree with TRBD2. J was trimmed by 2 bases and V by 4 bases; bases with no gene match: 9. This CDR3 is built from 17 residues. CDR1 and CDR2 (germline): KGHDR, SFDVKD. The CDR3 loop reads CATSELRLADNTDTQYF. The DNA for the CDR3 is TGTGCCACCAGTGAACTTAGACTAGCGGATAACACAGATACGCAGTATTTT.

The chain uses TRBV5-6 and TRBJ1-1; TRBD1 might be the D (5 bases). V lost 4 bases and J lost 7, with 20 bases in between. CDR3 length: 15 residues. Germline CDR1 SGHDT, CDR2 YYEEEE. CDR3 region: CASSKSRAVVVEAFF. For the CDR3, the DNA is TGTGCCAGCAGCAAAAGCAGGGCGGTGGTTGTTGAAGCTTTCTTT. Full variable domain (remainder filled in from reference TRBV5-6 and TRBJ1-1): DAGVTQSPTHLIKTRGQQVTLRCSPKSGHDTVSWYQQALGQGPQFIFQYYEEEERQRGNFPDRFSGHQFPNYSSELNVNALLLGDSALYLCASSKSRAVVVEAFFGQGTRLTVV.

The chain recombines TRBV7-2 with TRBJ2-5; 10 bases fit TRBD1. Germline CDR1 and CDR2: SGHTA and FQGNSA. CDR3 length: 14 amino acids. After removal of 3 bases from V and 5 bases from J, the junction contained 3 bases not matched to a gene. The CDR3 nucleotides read TGTGCCAGCAGCTTGACAGGGGGCGGCGAGACCCAGTACTTC. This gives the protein CASSLTGGGETQYF.

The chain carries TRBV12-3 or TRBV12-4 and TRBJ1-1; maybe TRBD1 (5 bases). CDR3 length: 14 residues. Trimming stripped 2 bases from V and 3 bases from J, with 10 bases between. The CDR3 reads CASSLKRGDTEAFF. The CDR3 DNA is TGTGCCAGCAGTTTAAAACGGGGGGACACTGAAGCTTTCTTT.

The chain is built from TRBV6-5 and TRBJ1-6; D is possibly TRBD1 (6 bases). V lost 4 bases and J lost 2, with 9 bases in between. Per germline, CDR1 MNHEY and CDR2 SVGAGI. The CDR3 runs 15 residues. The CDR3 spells CASSLGGPYNSPLHF. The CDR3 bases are TGTGCCAGCAGTTTAGGGGGACCCTATAATTCACCCCTCCACTTT.

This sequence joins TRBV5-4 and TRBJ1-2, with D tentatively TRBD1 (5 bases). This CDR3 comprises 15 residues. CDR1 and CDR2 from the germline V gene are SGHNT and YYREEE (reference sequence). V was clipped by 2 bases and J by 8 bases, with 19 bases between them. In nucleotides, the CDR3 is TGTGCCAGCAGCTTACGGGGGGTAGAGATGCAAGGCTACACCTTC. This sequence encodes CASSLRGVEMQGYTF.

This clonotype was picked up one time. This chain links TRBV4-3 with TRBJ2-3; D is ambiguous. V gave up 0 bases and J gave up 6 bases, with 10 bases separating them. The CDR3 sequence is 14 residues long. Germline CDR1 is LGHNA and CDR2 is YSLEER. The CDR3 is CASSQDRVSDTQYF. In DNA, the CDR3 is TGCGCCAGCAGCCAAGATAGGGTATCGGATACGCAGTATTTT.

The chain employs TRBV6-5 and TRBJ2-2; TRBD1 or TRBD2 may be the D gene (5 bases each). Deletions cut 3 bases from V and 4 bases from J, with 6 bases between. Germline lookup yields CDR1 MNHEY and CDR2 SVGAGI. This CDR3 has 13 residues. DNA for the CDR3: TGTGCCAGCAGTTATGGGGGCACCGGGGAGCTGTTTTTT. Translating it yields CASSYGGTGELFF.

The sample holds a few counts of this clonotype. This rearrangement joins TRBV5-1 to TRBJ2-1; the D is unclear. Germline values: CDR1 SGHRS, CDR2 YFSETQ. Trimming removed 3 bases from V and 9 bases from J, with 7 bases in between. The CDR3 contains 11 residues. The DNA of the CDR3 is TGCGCCAGCAGCTCTAGGCGTGAGCAGTTCTTC. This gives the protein CASSSRREQFF.

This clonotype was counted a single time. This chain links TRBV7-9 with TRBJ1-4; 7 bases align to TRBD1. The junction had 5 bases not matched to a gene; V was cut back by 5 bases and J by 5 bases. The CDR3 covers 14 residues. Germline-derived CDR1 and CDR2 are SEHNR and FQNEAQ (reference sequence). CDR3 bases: TGTGCCAGCAGCCGGGGGACAGAGAATGAAAAACTGTTTTTT. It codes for CASSRGTENEKLFF.

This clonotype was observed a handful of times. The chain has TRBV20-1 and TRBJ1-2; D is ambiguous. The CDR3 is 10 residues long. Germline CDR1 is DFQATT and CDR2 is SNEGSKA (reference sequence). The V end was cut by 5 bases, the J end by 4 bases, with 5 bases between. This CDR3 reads CSAPLYGYTF. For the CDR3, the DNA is TGCAGTGCTCCGCTCTATGGCTACACCTTC.

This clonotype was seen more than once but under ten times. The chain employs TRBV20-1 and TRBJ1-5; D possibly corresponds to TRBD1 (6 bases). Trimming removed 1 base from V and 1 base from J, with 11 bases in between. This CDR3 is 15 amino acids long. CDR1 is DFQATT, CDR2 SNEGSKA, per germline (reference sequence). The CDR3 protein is CSARAGGESNQPQHF. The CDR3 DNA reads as TGCAGTGCTAGAGCGGGGGGCGAGAGCAATCAGCCCCAGCATTTT.

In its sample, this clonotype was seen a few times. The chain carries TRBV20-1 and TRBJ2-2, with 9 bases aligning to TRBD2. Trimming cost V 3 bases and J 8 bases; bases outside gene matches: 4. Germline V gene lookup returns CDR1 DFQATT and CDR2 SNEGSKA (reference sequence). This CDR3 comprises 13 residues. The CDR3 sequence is CSASKREAGELFF. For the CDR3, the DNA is TGCAGTGCTAGTAAGCGGGAGGCGGGGGAGCTGTTTTTT.

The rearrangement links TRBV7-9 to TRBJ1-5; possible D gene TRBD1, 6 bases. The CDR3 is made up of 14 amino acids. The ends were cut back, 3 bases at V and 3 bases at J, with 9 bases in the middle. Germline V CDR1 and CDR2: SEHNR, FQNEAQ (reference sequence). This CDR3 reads CASSFAGANQPQHF. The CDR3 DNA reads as TGTGCCAGCAGCTTCGCGGGGGCCAATCAGCCCCAGCATTTT.

CDR3 DNA: TGTGCCAGCCAAAGAGGTAGGGGGGTCGACTCCTACGAGCAGTACTTC. Its protein is CASQRGRGVDSYEQYF. The chain recombines TRBV27 with TRBJ2-7; D could derive from TRBD1 or TRBD2 (6 bases each). Germline V gene lookup returns CDR1 MNHEY and CDR2 SMNVEV (reference sequence). V lost 8 bases to trimming and J lost 0 bases, with 20 bases between them. The CDR3 extends over 16 amino acids.

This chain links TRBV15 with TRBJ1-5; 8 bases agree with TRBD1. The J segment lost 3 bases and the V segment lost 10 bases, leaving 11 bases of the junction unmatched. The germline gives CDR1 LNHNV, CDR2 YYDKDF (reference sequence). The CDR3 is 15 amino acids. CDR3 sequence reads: CARMTGDPHNQPQHF. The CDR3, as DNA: TGTGCCAGGATGACAGGGGACCCCCACAATCAGCCCCAGCATTTT.